A selection of T cell receptor beta chains follows, all from one sample in a study of cytomegalovirus exposure and HLA in healthy donors. Data came from immunoSEQ multiplex PCR; TCRdb stores just in-frame clones and leaves some out. The sample consists of roughly 150,000 clones, 70% of them appearing once. Specimen: PBMCs. These receptors originate from a woman in her 30s in good health and CMV-seronegative. CDR3s include the opening cysteine and the closing phenylalanine or tryptophan. The D gene is left open where the match is weak. Not all rows give a size; the values are once, few, many and, for expanded clones, a class.

V gene	clone size	J gene	D gene	CDR3 protein	CDR3 DNA
TRBV7-2	-	TRBJ2-3	TRBD2	CASSREASGPDTQYF	TGTGCCAGCAGCCGGGAGGCTAGCGGGCCAGATACGCAGTATTTT
TRBV30	-	TRBJ1-1	TRBD1	CAWGQGANTEAFF	TGTGCCTGGGGACAGGGGGCGAACACTGAAGCTTTCTTT
TRBV7-6	few	TRBJ1-4	TRBD1	CASSLTGTGQGEKLFF	TGTGCCAGCAGCTTAACCGGGACAGGACAAGGGGAAAAACTGTTTTTT
TRBV2	-	TRBJ2-1	TRBD1	CASSTGQDPYNEQFF	TGTGCCAGCAGTACGGGACAGGACCCATACAATGAGCAGTTCTTC
TRBV7-9	-	TRBJ2-3	-	CASSPPWVQSADTDTQYF	TGTGCCAGCAGCCCGCCCTGGGTTCAGAGCGCAGACACAGATACGCAGTATTTT
TRBV4-2	-	TRBJ2-3	-	CASSQDSRSSDTQYF	TGTGCCAGCAGCCAAGATAGTCGGTCGTCAGATACGCAGTATTTT
TRBV28	-	TRBJ2-7	TRBD2	CASSSPPGGADEQYF	TGTGCCAGCAGTTCCCCCCCCGGGGGGGCCGACGAGCAGTACTTC
TRBV7-3	-	TRBJ2-1	TRBD2	CASSQGTSGRAGNEQFF	TGTGCCAGCAGCCAAGGGACTAGCGGGAGGGCCGGAAATGAGCAGTTCTTC
TRBV7-8	-	TRBJ2-3	-	CASNRRNGDTDTQYF	TGTGCAAGCAATCGGAGGAATGGAGACACAGATACGCAGTATTTT
TRBV2	-	TRBJ1-5	TRBD1	CASSGTGSDQPQHF	TGTGCCAGCAGTGGGACAGGGTCGGATCAGCCCCAGCATTTT
TRBV9	-	TRBJ2-1	TRBD2	CASSVTGGTYNEQFF	TGTGCCAGCAGCGTGACGGGAGGGACATACAATGAGCAGTTCTTC
TRBV5-1	-	TRBJ2-3	TRBD2	CASSARSGGPGPRTQYF	TGCGCCAGCAGCGCTAGAAGCGGGGGCCCAGGACCCAGAACGCAGTATTTT
TRBV5-4	-	TRBJ2-1	TRBD2	CASSLSTSGHNYNEQFF	TGTGCCAGCAGCTTGTCGACTAGCGGCCACAATTACAATGAGCAGTTCTTC
TRBV18	-	TRBJ1-5	TRBD1	CASSQQGSNQPQHF	TGTGCCAGCTCACAACAGGGGTCCAATCAGCCCCAGCATTTT
TRBV10-3	-	TRBJ2-5	-	CAIRVSGADGETQYF	TGTGCCATCAGGGTCAGTGGGGCGGATGGAGAGACCCAGTACTTC
TRBV7-3	-	TRBJ2-5	TRBD1	CASSKTGTGVGETQYF	TGTGCCAGCAGCAAAACCGGGACAGGGGTTGGCGAGACCCAGTACTTC
TRBV6-1	-	TRBJ2-3	TRBD1	CASSEVTGWTDTQYF	TGTGCCAGCAGTGAGGTGACAGGGTGGACAGATACGCAGTATTTT
TRBV7-8	-	TRBJ1-5	-	CASSYSYGGFSNQPQHF	TGTGCCAGCAGCTATTCTTATGGGGGGTTTAGCAATCAGCCCCAGCATTTT